This T cell receptor (beta chain) was identified during a study of T cell repertoires in cytomegalovirus infection. TCRdb itself ran the reads through MiXCR, one entry per CDR3 protein. This table holds fewer than 950,000 distinct CDR3 sequences, 30% to 35% found once. This clonotype was counted once. Its antigen is not identified. The sequence was obtained from a human donor in good health (CMV status not recorded). Some clones in this sample may be carry-over from other donors' samples. Sequencing was performed on cultured CD8+ T cells from PBMCs, taken from culture after CMV antigen stimulation.

The CDR3 DNA follows: TGCGCCAGCAGCCAAGCCTCGCCGGGCGGGTTTACAAAAAACATTCAGTACTTC. The encoded protein is CASSQASPGGFTKNIQYF. The gene calls are TRBV4-1 and TRBJ2-4; tentatively, D is TRBD2 (5 bases). CDR3 length: 18 amino acids. The germline V gene encodes CDR1 MGHRA and CDR2 YSYEKL. V lost 1 base and J 4 bases, leaving 20 bases between the germline ends.